What follows describes a single T cell receptor (beta chain). The antigen remains unidentified. Measured with immunoSEQ multiplex PCR; TCRdb has only the in-frame clones, and not every one. Of 20,000 or so clones listed, more than 65% are singletons. The entry originates in a study of T cell clonotyping in hematopoietic cell transplantation. Regarding the study as a whole: Few recipient clonotypes overlapped donors; over 95% were de novo at given depth. Broader posttransplant TCR repertoire diversity was predicted by graft donor and pretransplant recipient Inverse Simpson Index values. Without cell sorting, CD4 versus CD8 contributions remain unresolved. Pathologically expanded recipient clonotypes increased progressively from day 30 to day 180 as diversity fell.

This sequence originates from a man aged 60-69 years in good health. Some clones in this sample may be carry-over from other donors' samples. The sequencing sample was made of peripheral blood mononuclear cells.

In nucleotides, the CDR3 is TGTGCCTGTCAAGGGACAGGGTATGGAAACACCATATATTTT. It translates to CACQGTGYGNTIYF. The chain joins TRBV30 to TRBJ1-3, with 9 positions matching TRBD1. The J segment lost 3 bases and the V segment lost 6 bases, leaving 6 bases of the junction unmatched. Germline-derived CDR1 and CDR2 are GTSNPN and SVGIG (reference sequence). The CDR3 runs 14 residues.